These T cell receptor beta chains were read from a single sample in a study of OX40 agonist ivuxolimab in advanced cancers. This table comes from immunoSEQ multiplex PCR, and its TCRdb copy is limited to in-frame clones, with some not included. The top ten clones hold approximately 0.3% of a sample with 90,000 or so clones, nearly 90% of them seen once. Sequenced material: CD4+ or CD8+ T cells sorted from blood, taken in a trial of the OX40 agonist ivuxolimab. These receptors all stem from an adult with an advanced solid tumor such as melanoma, head and neck, liver or kidney cancer. CDR3s include the opening cysteine and the closing phenylalanine or tryptophan. The order of the fields is clone size, D gene, V gene, J gene, CDR3 protein, CDR3 DNA. D genes are given only for firm matches. Rows give clone size only sometimes, using once, few, many, or a class for an expanded clone.

>.|.|TRBV4-2|TRBJ1-3
CASSLGRENTIYF
TGTGCCAGCAGCCTCGGACGGGAAAACACCATATATTTT
>.|.|TRBV6-5|TRBJ1-1
CASSYMPGRETEAFF
TGTGCCAGCAGTTACATGCCGGGTAGAGAGACTGAAGCTTTCTTT
>.|TRBD1|TRBV28|TRBJ2-7
CATIQGSNEQYF
TGTGCCACCATACAGGGGAGCAACGAGCAGTACTTC
>.|TRBD1|TRBV11-2|TRBJ1-1
CASSPGTGSSTEAFF
TGTGCCAGCAGCCCGGGGACAGGGTCGAGCACTGAAGCTTTCTTT
>.|TRBD1|TRBV30|TRBJ1-1
CAWTNRRQGINTEAFF
TGTGCCTGGACCAACAGACGACAGGGAATAAACACTGAAGCTTTCTTT
>.|.|TRBV4-3|TRBJ1-5
CASSQHLDQPQHF
TGCGCCAGCAGCCAGCATTTGGATCAGCCCCAGCATTTT
>.|.|TRBV5-1|TRBJ1-1
CASSARQENTEAFF
TGCGCCAGCAGCGCGAGACAGGAGAACACTGAAGCTTTCTTT
>.|.|TRBV4-3|TRBJ1-1
CASSQDWLPGVNTEAFF
TGCGCCAGCAGCCAAGATTGGCTCCCAGGGGTGAACACTGAAGCTTTCTTT
>.|.|TRBV6-1|TRBJ1-3
CASNMISGNTIYF
TGTGCCAGCAATATGATCTCTGGAAACACCATATATTTT
>.|.|TRBV11-2|TRBJ2-7
CASSLVNEQYF
TGTGCCAGCAGCTTAGTCAACGAGCAGTACTTC
>.|.|TRBV6-1|TRBJ2-5
CASGRLDQETQYF
TGTGCCAGCGGGAGGTTAGACCAAGAGACCCAGTACTTC
>.|TRBD1|TRBV5-1|TRBJ1-4
CASSSDRVEEKLFF
TGCGCCAGCAGCTCAGACAGGGTAGAGGAAAAACTGTTTTTT
>once|.|TRBV4-2|TRBJ1-2
CASSQDLIGGGSFGYTF
TGTGCCAGCAGCCAAGATCTAATTGGGGGCGGTTCGTTCGGCTACACCTTC
>few|.|TRBV7-9|TRBJ2-5
CASSFSGTGTQYF
TGTGCCAGCAGCTTTTCAGGGACGGGGACCCAGTACTTC
>.|.|TRBV28|TRBJ2-3
CASNPFLKRASTDTQYF
TGTGCCAGCAACCCGTTCTTGAAGCGGGCTAGCACAGATACGCAGTATTTT
>.|TRBD1|TRBV7-2|TRBJ1-3
CASSREGQGGYENTIYF
TGTGCCAGCAGCCGTGAAGGACAGGGCGGGTATGAAAACACCATATATTTT
>.|TRBD1|TRBV5-1|TRBJ2-2
CASSGGQANTGELFF
TGCGCCAGCAGCGGGGGACAGGCGAACACCGGGGAGCTGTTTTTT
>.|.|TRBV11-3|TRBJ2-1
CASSLDSARANEQFF
TGTGCCAGCAGCTTAGACTCAGCGCGAGCTAATGAGCAGTTCTTC
>.|.|TRBV9|TRBJ1-3
CASSRAALFYNSGNTIYF
TGTGCCAGCAGCCGGGCGGCACTCTTTTACAACTCTGGAAACACCATATATTTT
>.|TRBD1|TRBV6-6|TRBJ1-2
CASSSPDRGHGYTF
TGTGCCAGCAGTTCCCCGGACAGGGGGCATGGCTACACCTTC
>.|TRBD1|TRBV28|TRBJ1-2
CASSPGGWLSDYGYTF
TGTGCCAGCAGTCCAGGGGGCTGGCTTAGCGACTATGGCTACACCTTC
>.|.|TRBV18|TRBJ2-1
CASSPGAPSVYSEQFF
TGTGCCAGCTCACCAGGGGCCCCTTCCGTCTACTCTGAGCAGTTCTTC
>.|.|TRBV9|TRBJ2-5
CASSPTAQGLETQYF
TGTGCCAGCAGCCCAACGGCGCAGGGACTCGAGACCCAGTACTTC
>.|.|TRBV6-5|TRBJ2-2
CASAARTTNTGELFF
TGTGCCAGCGCCGCTAGGACAACGAACACCGGGGAGCTGTTTTTT
>.|.|TRBV28|TRBJ1-2
CASSLPGDGTYGYTF
TGTGCCAGCAGTTTACCCGGGGACGGGACCTATGGCTACACCTTC
>.|.|TRBV19|TRBJ1-2
CASSTTGGRNYGYTF
TGTGCCAGTAGTACAACAGGCGGGCGGAACTATGGCTACACCTTC
>.|.|TRBV13|TRBJ1-2
CASSRTGRGDGYTF
TGTGCCAGCAGCCGAACAGGGAGAGGAGATGGCTACACCTTC
>once|.|TRBV6-5|TRBJ2-5
CASSYEGPAARETQYF
TGTGCCAGCAGTTACGAAGGTCCTGCTGCGAGGGAGACCCAGTACTTC
>.|.|TRBV6-5|TRBJ2-7
CASSRYSYEQYF
TGTGCCAGCAGTCGCTACTCCTACGAGCAGTACTTC
>.|.|TRBV4-1|TRBJ1-1
CASSRGGLGTEAFF
TGCGCCAGCAGCCGAGGTGGCCTGGGCACTGAAGCTTTCTTT
>.|TRBD1|TRBV28|TRBJ1-2
CASSFEGQGPPSYGYTF
TGTGCCAGCAGTTTTGAGGGACAGGGTCCACCCTCCTATGGCTACACCTTC
>.|TRBD2|TRBV7-2|TRBJ2-5
CASSPTSGDQETQYF
TGTGCCAGCAGCCCCACTAGCGGAGACCAAGAGACCCAGTACTTC
>.|.|TRBV7-9|TRBJ1-6
CASSLATYHSPLHF
TGTGCCAGCAGCTTAGCGACTTACCATTCACCCCTCCACTTT
>.|.|TRBV19|TRBJ1-2
CASSVLRGSGYTF
TGTGCCAGTAGCGTCCTAAGGGGATCTGGCTACACCTTC
>.|TRBD2|TRBV7-3|TRBJ2-3
CASSSRTSGGAYTQYF
TGTGCCAGCAGCTCCCGGACTAGCGGGGGGGCTTATACGCAGTATTTT
>.|.|TRBV4-2|TRBJ1-6
CASSQESRDLAYNSPLHF
TGTGCCAGCAGCCAAGAATCTAGGGATCTCGCCTATAATTCACCCCTCCACTTT
>.|.|TRBV4-1|TRBJ2-6
CASSQDYGGSGANVLTF
TGCGCCAGCAGCCAAGATTACGGGGGCTCTGGGGCCAACGTCCTGACTTTC
>.|.|TRBV9|TRBJ1-2
CASSAGTDFYGYTF
TGTGCCAGCAGCGCCGGGACTGACTTTTATGGCTACACCTTC
>.|.|TRBV7-2|TRBJ2-7
CASSLARIRSYEQYF
TGTGCCAGCAGCTTAGCCAGAATTCGCTCCTACGAGCAGTACTTC
>.|TRBD2|TRBV9|TRBJ2-3
CASSVAREGPRGTDTQYF
TGTGCCAGCAGCGTAGCGCGGGAGGGCCCGAGGGGCACAGATACGCAGTATTTT
>.|TRBD1|TRBV9|TRBJ1-4
CASSVDGTGGSLFF
TGTGCCAGCAGCGTAGATGGGACAGGGGGATCCCTGTTTTTT
>.|.|TRBV10-3|TRBJ2-2
CASGSTGELFF
TGTGCCTCGGGAAGTACCGGGGAGCTGTTTTTT
>.|.|TRBV5-1|TRBJ1-4
CASSLGGFENEKLFF
TGCGCCAGCAGCTTGGGGGGGTTTGAAAATGAAAAACTGTTTTTT
>.|.|TRBV28|TRBJ1-2
CASSFRGYGYTF
TGTGCCAGCAGTTTCCGGGGGTATGGCTACACCTTC
>.|TRBD1|TRBV4-2|TRBJ2-7
CASSPGQGETYEQYF
TGTGCCAGCAGCCCCGGACAGGGGGAAACGTACGAGCAGTACTTC
>.|TRBD1|TRBV7-2|TRBJ2-2
CASSHRQGTANTGELFF
TGTGCCAGCAGCCATCGACAGGGCACCGCGAACACCGGGGAGCTGTTTTTT